What follows are 14 T cell receptor beta chains derived from one specimen sequenced in a study of graft-versus-host responses after intestinal transplantation. These receptors' targets are unknown. Profiled with immunoSEQ multiplex PCR; TCRdb holds only in-frame clones, not every one. This sample has over 85,000 clones, with about nine tenths found just once. The specimen comprised unstimulated CD4+ T cells sorted from spleen or lymph node cells, sampled before transplant. These receptors originate from a human donor who was the organ donor for an intestinal transplant.

The chain is built from TRBV4-2 and TRBJ2-3; 7 bases map to TRBD2. J was trimmed by 7 bases and V by 1 base; bases with no gene match: 11. From germline, CDR1 is LGHNA and CDR2 YNFKEQ. The CDR3 is 16 amino acids. CDR3 residues: CASSQVAGGPLYTQYF. CDR3 bases: TGTGCCAGCAGCCAAGTAGCGGGCGGGCCTTTATATACGCAGTATTTT.

V is TRBV18 and J is TRBJ2-1; possible D gene TRBD1, 6 bases. V lost 4 bases to trimming and J lost 0 bases, with 13 bases between them. The CDR3 loop spans 16 amino acids. Germline CDR1 is KGHSH and CDR2 is LQKENI. Here the CDR3 DNA reads TGTGCCAGCTCACTCGAAGGGACAAGCTCCTACAATGAGCAGTTCTTC. Translation gives CASSLEGTSSYNEQFF.

The J gene is TRBJ2-1, the V gene TRBV11-2, with 8 bases matching TRBD1. The V and J ends lost 5 bases and 7 bases, in that order; junction bases with no gene match: 16. Germline V gene lookup returns CDR1 SGHAT and CDR2 FQNNGV. The CDR3 runs 17 residues. CDR3 region: CASSTRDRRLRLNEQFF. In nucleotides, the CDR3 is TGTGCCAGCAGCACCCGGGACAGGCGCCTTCGACTAAATGAGCAGTTCTTC.

The V and J genes are TRBV4-2 and TRBJ2-3, with D maybe TRBD2 (6 bases). This CDR3 region has 17 residues. Per the germline V gene, CDR1 is LGHNA and CDR2 is YNFKEQ. The V end lost 1 base, the J end lost 1 base, and 15 bases lay between the germline ends. The CDR3 is CASSQGRGSERTDTQYF. The DNA for the CDR3 is TGTGCCAGCAGCCAAGGGCGGGGTTCCGAACGCACAGATACGCAGTATTTT.

The chain combines TRBV7-2 with TRBJ2-3; 8 bases fit TRBD1. J gave up 3 bases and V 4 bases, and 3 bases lay outside the gene matches. This CDR3 is 14 amino acids long. Germline CDR1 reads SGHTA; CDR2 reads FQGNSA. In DNA, the CDR3 is TGTGCCAGCAGCTATCAGGGGGCAACAGATACGCAGTATTTT. This sequence encodes CASSYQGATDTQYF.

The chain uses TRBV4-1 and TRBJ2-6; a possible D gene is TRBD2 (6 bases). The CDR3 covers 17 residues. V lost 1 base and J lost 4, with 14 bases in between. CDR1 is MGHRA and CDR2 is YSYEKL in the germline V gene. The CDR3 sequence: CASSQARRVVGANVLTF. The CDR3 coding sequence is TGCGCCAGCAGCCAAGCGAGGAGGGTAGTGGGGGCCAACGTCCTGACTTTC.

The J gene is TRBJ1-4, the V gene TRBV19; TRBD1 matches 7 bases. The ends lost 4 bases at V and 3 bases at J; junction bases unmatched: 11. The germline CDR1 and CDR2 sequences are LNHDA and SQIVND (reference sequence). The CDR3 is 17 residues long. The CDR3 loop is CASSTPDRVAANEKLFF. DNA of the CDR3: TGTGCCAGTAGTACCCCCGACAGGGTTGCGGCTAATGAAAAACTGTTTTTT.

The chain combines TRBV2 with TRBJ2-7; the match to TRBD1 covers 8 bases. The CDR3 runs to 14 residues. CDR1 is SNHLY, CDR2 FYNNEI, per germline. After removal of 8 bases from V and 6 bases from J, the junction contained 12 bases not matched to a gene. Here the CDR3 DNA reads TGTGCCAGCCTCCCCCGGGACAGGTTCTCCGAGCAGTACTTC. Amino acid sequence: CASLPRDRFSEQYF.

This chain uses TRBV5-1 with TRBJ1-2, with 10 bases lining up with TRBD1. In germline, CDR1 is SGHRS, CDR2 YFSETQ. The CDR3 totals 15 residues. The V gene end was trimmed by 0 bases and the J gene end by 5 bases; junction bases not matched to a gene: 4. This CDR3 reads CASSLEGQGLYGYTF. The DNA of the CDR3 is TGCGCCAGCAGCTTGGAGGGACAGGGGCTTTATGGCTACACCTTC.

This chain connects TRBV4-3 to TRBJ1-2; TRBD1 is a possible D gene (5 bases). The V gene lost 1 base and the J gene lost 4 bases, with 10 bases spanning the gap. The CDR3 is 14 residues long. The germline gives CDR1 LGHNA, CDR2 YSLEER. Written as DNA, the CDR3 is TGCGCCAGCAGCCAAGTGGTGGGGCTCTATGGCTACACCTTC. Translation: CASSQVVGLYGYTF.

This chain links TRBV18 with TRBJ2-7; TRBD1 matches 10 bases. This CDR3 is 16 amino acids long. Germline V gives CDR1 KGHSH, CDR2 LQKENI. Germline trimming cut 5 bases from V and 2 bases from J; bases unmatched to any gene: 9. The CDR3 coding sequence is TGTGCCAGCTCAGCAGGGACAGGGGCATTCCCCTACGAGCAGTACTTC. Its translation: CASSAGTGAFPYEQYF. The whole variable domain, filled in from reference TRBV18 and TRBJ2-7, reads NAGVMQNPRHLVRRRGQEARLRCSPMKGHSHVYWYRQLPEEGLKFMVYLQKENIIDESGMPKERFSAEFPKEGPSILRIQQVVRGDSAAYFCASSAGTGAFPYEQYFGPGTRLTVT.

This chain uses TRBV19 with TRBJ2-3; 8 nucleotides match TRBD2. CDR3 size: 14 residues. The ends lost 4 bases at V and 4 bases at J; junction bases unmatched: 4. The V gene's germline CDR1 is LNHDA and CDR2 SQIVND (reference sequence). In DNA, the CDR3 is TGTGCCAGTAGTAGACGGGGGGGTGCAGATACGCAGTATTTT. It codes for CASSRRGGADTQYF.

This chain links TRBV4-2 with TRBJ1-4, with 7 bases matching TRBD1. CDR3 length equals 16 residues. Germline CDR1 reads LGHNA; CDR2 reads YNFKEQ. J was trimmed by 4 bases and V by 1 base; bases with no gene match: 6. Here the CDR3 DNA reads TGTGCCAGCAGCCAAGGGGCGGGACAGATTAATGAAAAACTGTTTTTT. Translated: CASSQGAGQINEKLFF.

Points on this clone: The sample has other DNA sequences that encode this CDR3 too. The rearrangement links TRBV6-1 to TRBJ1-2, with 7 nucleotides matching TRBD1. Germline assignment: CDR1 MNHNS and CDR2 SASEGT. The CDR3 is 13 amino acids. V was clipped by 4 bases and J by 4 bases; unmatched bases: 3. The CDR3 nucleotides read TGTGCCAGCAGTGCGACAGGGAGCTATGGCTACACCTTC. It translates to CASSATGSYGYTF.